The 19 T cell receptor beta chains reported below all come from one sample, sequenced in a study of blood T cell repertoires in COVID-19. The data were produced by immunoSEQ multiplex PCR, yet TCRdb's version contains in-frame clones alone and is incomplete. The sample shows about 220,000 clones, 70% to 90% of them seen only once. Input material: peripheral blood. Receptors originate from a man in his fifties who had recovered from COVID-19.

The V gene is TRBV4-1, the J gene TRBJ2-2, with 11 bases identical to TRBD2. Trimming at V came to 0 bases and at J to 6 bases, leaving 6 bases not matched to a gene. The CDR3 extends over 17 amino acids. Germline loops: CDR1 MGHRA, CDR2 YSYEKL. The CDR3, as DNA: TGCGCCAGCAGCCAAGATAATCTAGCGGGAGGATCCGGGGAGCTGTTTTTT. This encodes CASSQDNLAGGSGELFF.

The chain uses TRBV18 and TRBJ1-3, with 10 bases matching TRBD1. The germline V gene encodes CDR1 KGHSH and CDR2 LQKENI. The junction had 11 bases not matched to a gene; V was cut back by 3 bases and J by 3 bases. The CDR3 has 18 residues. The CDR3 DNA is TGTGCCAGCTCACCTATTCCCGGGACAGGGGTAGGTGGAAACACCATATATTTT. Translating gives CASSPIPGTGVGGNTIYF.

V usage is TRBV7-2 and J usage is TRBJ2-7; 8 bases line up with TRBD2. V shed 4 bases, J shed 2 bases, and the junction held 10 bases outside the gene matches. Germline assignment: CDR1 SGHTA and CDR2 FQGNSA. CDR3 size: 16 residues. CDR3 DNA sequence: TGTGCCAGCAGCTGGGGTGAGACTAGCGCCACCTACGAGCAGTACTTC. Translation: CASSWGETSATYEQYF.

The V gene is TRBV7-2, the J gene TRBJ2-2; the match to TRBD1 covers 9 bases. The germline gives CDR1 SGHTA, CDR2 FQGNSA. V was pared by 10 bases and J by 2 bases, with 11 bases of the junction left unmatched. The CDR3 loop spans 16 amino acids. The chain's CDR3 is CATPDRGPFNTGELFF. For the CDR3, the DNA is TGTGCCACCCCGGACAGGGGACCTTTTAACACCGGGGAGCTGTTTTTT.

The rearrangement uses TRBV3-1 (or the pseudogene TRBV3-2) and TRBJ1-2, with D unresolved. This CDR3 has 17 amino acids. The V gene lost 0 bases and the J gene lost 0 bases, with 14 bases spanning the gap. Germline V gives CDR1 LGHDT, CDR2 YNNKEL (reference sequence). CDR3: CASSQDGSLDSNYGYTF. CDR3 nucleotides: TGTGCCAGCAGCCAAGATGGGAGCCTTGACTCTAACTATGGCTACACCTTC.

The chain combines TRBV6-6 with TRBJ2-7; D not certain. The CDR3 is 13 amino acids. Trimming removed 2 bases at V and 3 bases at J, with 8 bases between. Germline V lookup: CDR1 MNHNY, CDR2 SVGAGI (reference sequence). The CDR3 DNA is TGTGCCAGCAGTTACAGAGTGAGCTACGAGCAGTACTTC. This sequence encodes CASSYRVSYEQYF.

This clone was counted ten times or more. The chain joins TRBV3-1 (or the pseudogene TRBV3-2) to TRBJ2-3; TRBD2 is a possible D gene (6 bases). The CDR3 totals 14 residues. Germline CDR1 reads LGHDT; CDR2 reads YNNKEL (reference sequence). The germline V and J ends were trimmed by 5 bases and 6 bases, with 15 bases remaining between them. CDR3 sequence (DNA): TGTGCCAGCAGCAGGACTACGCGGACGGATACGCAGTATTTT. This codes for CASSRTTRTDTQYF.

This clone has a handful of counts. The chain links TRBV10-1 to TRBJ2-2, with TRBD1 as a possible D gene (6 bases). Between the trimmed V and J ends, which lost 0 bases and 2 bases, there was a span of 10 bases. This CDR3 comprises 16 residues. Germline V gene sequence: CDR1 WNHNN, CDR2 SYGVQD (reference sequence). The CDR3 spells CASSESTGLNTGELFF. The CDR3, as DNA: TGCGCCAGCAGTGAGTCCACAGGGCTTAACACCGGGGAGCTGTTTTTT.

V is TRBV4-2 and J is TRBJ2-7; 11 nucleotides agree with TRBD1. This CDR3 has 15 amino acids. V gave up 0 bases and J gave up 3 bases; unmatched junction bases: 1. From germline, CDR1 is LGHNA and CDR2 YNFKEQ. The CDR3 DNA sequence: TGTGCCAGCAGCCAAGAGGACAGGGGGCTCTACGAGCAGTACTTC. Translated: CASSQEDRGLYEQYF.

This clone was found once. This chain uses TRBV9 with TRBJ1-2; D unresolved. The CDR3 covers 14 residues. Germline V CDR1 and CDR2: SGDLS, YYNGEE. V shed 3 bases and J shed 4 bases, with 13 bases lying between them. The CDR3 nucleotides are TGTGCCAGCAGCGGTCGTTCAGGCGCCTATGGCTACACCTTC. Translating gives CASSGRSGAYGYTF.

The chain recombines TRBV19 with TRBJ2-3; 10 bases fit TRBD1. With V trimmed by 7 bases and J by 4 bases, 5 bases remained unmatched. The germline CDR1 and CDR2 sequences are LNHDA and SQIVND (reference sequence). The CDR3 covers 14 residues. The CDR3 spells CASTWDRGADTQYF. The CDR3 nucleotides are TGTGCCAGTACCTGGGACAGGGGCGCAGATACGCAGTATTTT.

The chain employs TRBV5-8 and TRBJ2-5; 7 nucleotides agree with TRBD2. The J segment lost 2 bases and the V segment lost 4 bases, leaving 11 bases of the junction unmatched. The germline V gene encodes CDR1 SGHTS and CDR2 YDEGEE. CDR3 length: 16 residues. The CDR3 DNA sequence: TGTGCCAGCAGCCGGCGGTGGGAGGGCCGTCAAGAGACCCAGTACTTC. Translating it yields CASSRRWEGRQETQYF.

This chain joins TRBV21-1 and TRBJ1-5; the D call of TRBD1 is as the table states it, not checked on the DNA. TRBV21-1 constitutes a pseudogene. The CDR3 consists of 16 residues. Here the CDR3 reads CASSKTSRVGNQPQHF. The DNA for the CDR3 is TGTGCCAGCAGCAAAACATCCAGGGTAGGCAATCAGCCCCAGCATTTT.

J is TRBJ1-5 and V is TRBV28, with D maybe TRBD1 (6 bases). V was trimmed by 6 bases and J by 5 bases, leaving 17 bases between them. The germline gives CDR1 MDHEN, CDR2 SYDVKM. The CDR3 length is 15 residues. The CDR3 here is CASRLFWGQDQPQHF. CDR3 sequence (DNA): TGTGCCAGCAGGCTATTTTGGGGGCAGGATCAGCCCCAGCATTTT.

This CDR3 reads CASSPQFSGSPYWSNQPQHF. The CDR3 region has the DNA TGTGCCAGCTCACCACAGTTTTCGGGTTCGCCTTATTGGAGCAATCAGCCCCAGCATTTT. The rearrangement uses TRBV18 and TRBJ1-5; no reliable D call. Germline CDR1 is KGHSH and CDR2 is LQKENI. V lost 1 base and J 1 base, leaving 23 bases between the germline ends. This CDR3 contains 20 residues.

V usage is TRBV5-1 and J usage is TRBJ2-6; perhaps TRBD1 as D (5 bases). Germline V lookup: CDR1 SGHRS, CDR2 YFSETQ. CDR3 size: 16 residues. Trimming shortened V by 2 bases and J by 0 bases, and 9 bases separated the two germline ends. The CDR3, as DNA: TGCGCCAGCAGCTTCCAGGGAAGCTCTGGGGCCAACGTCCTGACTTTC. Translating it yields CASSFQGSSGANVLTF.

This chain uses TRBV30 with TRBJ1-2; TRBD1 is a possible D gene (6 bases). Between the trimmed V and J ends, which lost 0 bases and 8 bases, there was a span of 19 bases. This CDR3 region has 15 residues. In germline, CDR1 is GTSNPN, CDR2 SVGIG (reference sequence). DNA for the CDR3: TGTGCCTGGAGTGTATATCACGGGGGGGCAGGCGGCTACACCTTC. It translates to CAWSVYHGGAGGYTF.

V gene TRBV28 combines with J gene TRBJ1-2, with 7 bases that match TRBD1. Germline trimming cut 6 bases from V and 7 bases from J; bases unmatched to any gene: 17. Germline assignment: CDR1 MDHEN and CDR2 SYDVKM. The CDR3 length is 16 residues. The CDR3 here is CASRPQRGLRFAGYTF. Here the CDR3 DNA reads TGTGCCAGCAGGCCTCAAAGGGGGCTGAGGTTCGCTGGCTACACCTTC.

The chain employs TRBV9 and TRBJ2-5, with D tentatively TRBD2 (5 bases). V lost 0 bases and J 1 base, leaving 10 bases between the germline ends. CDR1 is SGDLS, CDR2 YYNGEE, per germline. The CDR3 has 15 amino acids. The CDR3 DNA reads as TGTGCCAGCAGCGTAGCTCCGCGGGCCCAAGAGACCCAGTACTTC. Residues: CASSVAPRAQETQYF.